This TCR beta chain was profiled in a study of T-cell memory formation after mild COVID-19. Findings of the study overall: For contracting clones, CD4+ ones sat mainly in CM and EM, CD8+ in EMRA.

Germline CDR1 SGHKS, CDR2 YYEKEE (reference sequence). The length of the CDR3 is 17 residues. Unmatched junction bases numbered 10, after V lost 0 bases and J lost 4 bases. About this clonotype: Its antigen is unidentified.

TCRdb reprocessed the 5' RACE reads via MiXCR and lists one record per CDR3 protein. The data contain 100,000 or so distinct CDR3 sequences, around 10% of them singletons. The sample was PBMCs or a T cell subset sorted from them (not recorded which). This receptor was taken from a young man who had mild COVID-19 (a few samples of this study predate the infection). Cell type and time point are not known. This chain links TRBV5-5 with TRBJ1-5; TRBD1 matches 7 bases. CDR3 protein: CASSLAILGTANQPQHF. In nucleotides, the CDR3 is TGTGCCAGCAGCTTGGCGATCCTCGGGACAGCGAATCAGCCCCAGCATTTT. Filled out from reference TRBV5-5 and TRBJ1-5, the complete variable domain reads DAGVTQSPTHLIKTRGQQVTLRCSPISGHKSVSWYQQVLGQGPQFIFQYYEKEERGRGNFPDRFSARQFPNYSSELNVNALLLGDSALYLCASSLAILGTANQPQHFGDGTRLSIL.